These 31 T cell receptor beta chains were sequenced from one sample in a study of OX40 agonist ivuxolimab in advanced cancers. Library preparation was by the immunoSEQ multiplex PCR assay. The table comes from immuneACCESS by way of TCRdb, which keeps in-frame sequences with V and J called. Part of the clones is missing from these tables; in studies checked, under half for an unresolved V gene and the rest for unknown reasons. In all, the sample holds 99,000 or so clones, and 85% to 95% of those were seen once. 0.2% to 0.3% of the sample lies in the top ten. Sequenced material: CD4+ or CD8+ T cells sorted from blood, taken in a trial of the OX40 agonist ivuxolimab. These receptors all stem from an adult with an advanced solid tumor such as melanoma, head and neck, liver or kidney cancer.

The CDR3 reads CASSLTGDPYEQYF. CDR3 DNA sequence: TGTGCCAGCAGCTTAACTGGGGACCCTTACGAGCAGTACTTC. The gene calls are TRBV7-3 and TRBJ2-7; perhaps D is TRBD1 or TRBD2 (5 bases each). V was clipped by 0 bases and J by 4 bases, with 10 bases between them. The length of the CDR3 is 14 residues. The germline V gene encodes CDR1 SGHTA and CDR2 FQGTGA.

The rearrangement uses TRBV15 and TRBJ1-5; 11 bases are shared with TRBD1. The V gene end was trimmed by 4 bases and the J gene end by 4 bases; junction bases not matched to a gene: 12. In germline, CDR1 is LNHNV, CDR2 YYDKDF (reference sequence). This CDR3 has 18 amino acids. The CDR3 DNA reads TGTGCCACCAGCACCCATGGACAGGGGGCGGCCCAAAATCAGCCCCAGCATTTT. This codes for CATSTHGQGAAQNQPQHF.

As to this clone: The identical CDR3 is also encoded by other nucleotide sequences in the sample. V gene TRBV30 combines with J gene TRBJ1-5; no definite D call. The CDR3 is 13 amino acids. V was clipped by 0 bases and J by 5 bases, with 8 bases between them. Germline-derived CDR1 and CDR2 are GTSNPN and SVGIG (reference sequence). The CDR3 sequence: CAWSVRGDQPQHF. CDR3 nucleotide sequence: TGTGCCTGGAGTGTACGTGGGGATCAGCCCCAGCATTTT.

As DNA, the CDR3 is TGTGCCAGCAGCGTAGGGGGCAACCAAGAGACCCAGTACTTC. Amino acid sequence: CASSVGGNQETQYF. The chain combines TRBV9 with TRBJ2-5; D is possibly TRBD1 (5 bases). The germline V gene encodes CDR1 SGDLS and CDR2 YYNGEE. V shed 0 bases and J shed 0 bases, with 6 bases lying between them. The CDR3 extends over 14 amino acids.

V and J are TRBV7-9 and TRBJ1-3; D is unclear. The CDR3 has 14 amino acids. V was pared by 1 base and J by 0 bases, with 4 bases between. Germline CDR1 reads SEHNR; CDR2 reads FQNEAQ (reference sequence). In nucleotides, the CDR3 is TGTGCCAGCAGCTTAGGTGTCTCTGGAAACACCATATATTTT. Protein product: CASSLGVSGNTIYF.

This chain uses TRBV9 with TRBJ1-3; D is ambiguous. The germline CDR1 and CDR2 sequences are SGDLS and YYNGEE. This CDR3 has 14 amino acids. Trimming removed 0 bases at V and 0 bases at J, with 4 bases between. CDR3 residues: CASSVDVSGNTIYF. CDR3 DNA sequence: TGTGCCAGCAGCGTAGACGTCTCTGGAAACACCATATATTTT.

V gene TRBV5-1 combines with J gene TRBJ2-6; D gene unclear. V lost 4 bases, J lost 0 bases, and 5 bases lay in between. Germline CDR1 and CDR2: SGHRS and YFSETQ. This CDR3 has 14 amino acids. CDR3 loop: CASSPTSGANVLTF. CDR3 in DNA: TGCGCCAGCAGCCCAACCTCTGGGGCCAACGTCCTGACTTTC.

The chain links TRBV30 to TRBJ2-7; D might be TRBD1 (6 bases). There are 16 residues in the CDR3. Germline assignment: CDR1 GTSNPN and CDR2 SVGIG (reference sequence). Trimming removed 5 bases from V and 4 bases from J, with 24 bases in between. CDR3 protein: CAWGPLTGLFSYEQYF. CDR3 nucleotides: TGTGCCTGGGGTCCCTTAACAGGGCTCTTCTCTTACGAGCAGTACTTC.

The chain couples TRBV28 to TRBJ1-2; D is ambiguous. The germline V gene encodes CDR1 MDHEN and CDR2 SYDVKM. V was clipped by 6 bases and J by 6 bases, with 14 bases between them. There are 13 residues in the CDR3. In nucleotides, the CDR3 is TGTGCCAGCAGCCGGGGAGAGGTGGATGGCTACACCTTC. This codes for CASSRGEVDGYTF.

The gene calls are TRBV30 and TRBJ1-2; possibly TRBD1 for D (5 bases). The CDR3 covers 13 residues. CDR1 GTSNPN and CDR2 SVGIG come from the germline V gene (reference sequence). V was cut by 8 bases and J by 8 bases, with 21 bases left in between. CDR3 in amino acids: CAHEGRAHGGYTF. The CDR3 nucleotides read TGTGCCCACGAAGGCAGGGCTCACGGGGGCTACACCTTC.

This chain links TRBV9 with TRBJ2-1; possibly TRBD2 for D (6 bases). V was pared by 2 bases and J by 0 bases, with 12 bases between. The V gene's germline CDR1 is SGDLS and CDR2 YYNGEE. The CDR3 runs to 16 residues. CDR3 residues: CASSVPGRSSYNEQFF. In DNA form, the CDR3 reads TGTGCCAGCAGCGTCCCTGGGAGGAGCTCCTACAATGAGCAGTTCTTC.

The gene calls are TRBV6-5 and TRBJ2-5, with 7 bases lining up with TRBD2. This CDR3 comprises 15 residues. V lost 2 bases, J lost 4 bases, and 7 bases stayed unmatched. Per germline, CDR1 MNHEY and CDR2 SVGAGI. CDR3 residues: CASSYLGRRGETQYF. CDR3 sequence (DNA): TGTGCCAGCAGTTACCTCGGGAGGCGGGGAGAGACCCAGTACTTC.

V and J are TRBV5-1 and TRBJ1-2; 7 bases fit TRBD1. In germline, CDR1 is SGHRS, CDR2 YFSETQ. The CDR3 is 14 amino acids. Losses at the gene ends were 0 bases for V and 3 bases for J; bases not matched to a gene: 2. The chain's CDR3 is CASSLGQGYYGYTF. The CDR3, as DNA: TGCGCCAGCAGCTTGGGACAGGGCTACTATGGCTACACCTTC.

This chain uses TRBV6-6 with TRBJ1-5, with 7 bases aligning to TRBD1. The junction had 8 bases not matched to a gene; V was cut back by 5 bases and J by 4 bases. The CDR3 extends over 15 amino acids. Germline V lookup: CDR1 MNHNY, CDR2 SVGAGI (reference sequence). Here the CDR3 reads CASSTPTGTNQPQHF. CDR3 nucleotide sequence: TGTGCCAGCAGTACCCCGACAGGGACGAATCAGCCCCAGCATTTT.

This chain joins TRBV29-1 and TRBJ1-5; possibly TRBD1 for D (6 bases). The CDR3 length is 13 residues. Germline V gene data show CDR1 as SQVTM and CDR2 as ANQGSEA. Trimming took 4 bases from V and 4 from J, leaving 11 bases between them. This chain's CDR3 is CSVVLQGNQPQHF. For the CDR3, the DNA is TGCAGCGTTGTGTTACAGGGAAATCAGCCCCAGCATTTT.

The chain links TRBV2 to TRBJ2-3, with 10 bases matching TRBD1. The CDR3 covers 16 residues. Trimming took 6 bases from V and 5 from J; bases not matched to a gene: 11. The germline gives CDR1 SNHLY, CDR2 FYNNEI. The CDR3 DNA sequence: TGTGCCAGCAGCCTGAGGGGACAGGGGTTTATAGATACGCAGTATTTT. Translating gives CASSLRGQGFIDTQYF.

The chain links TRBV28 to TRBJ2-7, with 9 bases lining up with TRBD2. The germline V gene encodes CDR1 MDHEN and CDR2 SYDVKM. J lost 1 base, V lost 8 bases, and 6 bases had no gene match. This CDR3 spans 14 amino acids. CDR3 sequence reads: CASDSSGASYEQYF. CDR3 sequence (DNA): TGTGCCAGCGATTCTAGCGGGGCATCCTACGAGCAGTACTTC.

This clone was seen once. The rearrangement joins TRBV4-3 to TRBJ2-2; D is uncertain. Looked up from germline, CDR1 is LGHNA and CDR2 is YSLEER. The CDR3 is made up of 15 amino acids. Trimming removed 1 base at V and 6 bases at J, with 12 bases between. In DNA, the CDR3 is TGCGCCAGCAGCCAAGTCGGAGTTCCGGCCGGGGAGCTGTTTTTT. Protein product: CASSQVGVPAGELFF.

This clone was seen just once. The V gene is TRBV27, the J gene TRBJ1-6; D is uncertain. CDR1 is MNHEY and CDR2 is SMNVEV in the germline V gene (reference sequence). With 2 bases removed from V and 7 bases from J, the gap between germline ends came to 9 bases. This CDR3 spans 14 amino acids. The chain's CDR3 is CASSLGNWNSPLHF. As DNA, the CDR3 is TGTGCCAGCAGTTTAGGGAATTGGAATTCACCCCTCCACTTT.

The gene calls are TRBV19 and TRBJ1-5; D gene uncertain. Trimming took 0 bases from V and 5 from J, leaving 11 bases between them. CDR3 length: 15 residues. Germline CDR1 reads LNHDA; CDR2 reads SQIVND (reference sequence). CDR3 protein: CASSIDEDRHQPQHF. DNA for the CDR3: TGTGCCAGTAGTATAGATGAGGACCGACATCAGCCCCAGCATTTT.

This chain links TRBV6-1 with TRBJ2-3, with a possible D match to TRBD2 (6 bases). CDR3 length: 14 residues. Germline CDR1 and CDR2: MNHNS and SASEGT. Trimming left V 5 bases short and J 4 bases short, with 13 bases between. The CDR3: CASSPTLAPDTQYF. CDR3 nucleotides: TGTGCCAGCAGTCCGACGCTAGCGCCAGATACGCAGTATTTT.

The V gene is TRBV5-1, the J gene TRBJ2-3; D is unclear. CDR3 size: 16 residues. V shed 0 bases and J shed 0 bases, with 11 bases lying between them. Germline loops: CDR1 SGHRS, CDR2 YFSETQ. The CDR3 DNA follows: TGCGCCAGCAGCTTGGACTGGGTGGTAAGCACAGATACGCAGTATTTT. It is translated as CASSLDWVVSTDTQYF.

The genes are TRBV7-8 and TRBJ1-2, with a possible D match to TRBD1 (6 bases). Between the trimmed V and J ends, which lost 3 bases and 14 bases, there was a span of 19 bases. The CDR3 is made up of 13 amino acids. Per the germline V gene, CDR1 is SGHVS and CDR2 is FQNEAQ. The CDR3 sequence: CASSFFGGGESTF. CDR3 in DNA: TGTGCCAGCAGCTTCTTCGGGGGCGGGGAAAGTACCTTC.

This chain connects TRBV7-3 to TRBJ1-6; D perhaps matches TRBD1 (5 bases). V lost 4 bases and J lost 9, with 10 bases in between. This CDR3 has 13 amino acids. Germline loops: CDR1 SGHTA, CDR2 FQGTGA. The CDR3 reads CASSSQGGSPLHF. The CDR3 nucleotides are TGTGCCAGCAGCTCGCAGGGTGGTTCACCCCTCCACTTT.

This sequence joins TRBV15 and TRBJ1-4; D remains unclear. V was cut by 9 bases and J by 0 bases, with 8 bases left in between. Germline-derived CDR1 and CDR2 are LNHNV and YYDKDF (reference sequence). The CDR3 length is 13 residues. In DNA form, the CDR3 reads TGTGCCACGTCGAGAACAACTAATGAAAAACTGTTTTTT. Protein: CATSRTTNEKLFF.

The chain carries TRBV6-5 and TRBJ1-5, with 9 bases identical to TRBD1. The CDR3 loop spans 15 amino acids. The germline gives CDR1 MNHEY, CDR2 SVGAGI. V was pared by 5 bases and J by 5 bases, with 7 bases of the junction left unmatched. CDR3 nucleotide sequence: TGTGCCAGCAGTGCTCGCCGGGACAGGGATCAGCCCCAGCATTTT. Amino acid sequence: CASSARRDRDQPQHF.

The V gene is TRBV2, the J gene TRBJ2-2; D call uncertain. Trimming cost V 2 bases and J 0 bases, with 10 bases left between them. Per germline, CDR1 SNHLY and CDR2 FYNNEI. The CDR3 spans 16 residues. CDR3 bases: TGTGCCAGCAGTGAACTAGGGCAATCGAACACCGGGGAGCTGTTTTTT. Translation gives CASSELGQSNTGELFF.

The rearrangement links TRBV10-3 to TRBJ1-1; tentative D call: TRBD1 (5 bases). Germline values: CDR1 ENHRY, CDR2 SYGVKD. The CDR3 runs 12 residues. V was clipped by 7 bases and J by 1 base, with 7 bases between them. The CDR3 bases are TGTGCCATCAAAGGACAGAACACTGAAGCTTTCTTT. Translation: CAIKGQNTEAFF.

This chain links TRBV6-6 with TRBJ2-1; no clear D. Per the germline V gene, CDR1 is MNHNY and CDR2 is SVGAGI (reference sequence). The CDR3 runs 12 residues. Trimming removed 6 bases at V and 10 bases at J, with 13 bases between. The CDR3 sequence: CASSHRRLEQFF. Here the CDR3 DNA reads TGTGCCAGCAGCCATCGACGATTAGAGCAGTTCTTC.

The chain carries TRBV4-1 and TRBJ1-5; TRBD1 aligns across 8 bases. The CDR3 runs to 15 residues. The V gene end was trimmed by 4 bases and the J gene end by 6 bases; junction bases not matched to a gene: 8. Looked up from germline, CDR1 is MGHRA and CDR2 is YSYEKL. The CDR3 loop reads CASSPLGQGAQPQHF. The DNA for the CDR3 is TGCGCCAGCAGCCCCCTGGGGCAGGGGGCTCAGCCCCAGCATTTT.

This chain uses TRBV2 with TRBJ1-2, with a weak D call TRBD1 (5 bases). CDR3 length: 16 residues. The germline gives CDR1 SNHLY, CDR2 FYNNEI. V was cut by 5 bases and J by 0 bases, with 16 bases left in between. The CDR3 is CASSYVTGAANYGYTF. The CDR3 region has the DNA TGTGCCAGCAGTTACGTTACAGGAGCAGCTAACTATGGCTACACCTTC.